The present T cell receptor (beta chain) was sequenced within a study of blood T cell repertoires in COVID-19. Looking at the study overall: Material from acute and convalescent COVID-19 was sourced from the United States, Italy and Spain. PBMCs, B-cell-depleted T cells, or T cells were the source of the cDNA or gDNA that made up the material.

This clone was seen repeatedly, ten times or more. Methods used by the authors: Scientists estimated how many nucleated cells there were by amplifying reference gene primers. Data came from immunoSEQ multiplex PCR; TCRdb stores just in-frame clones and leaves some out. The D gene and trimming were derived from the DNA, and the V and J assignments and clone size from that table. The table records about 130,000 clones, about 72% of them present only once. This CDR3 has 13 amino acids. Germline V gene lookup returns CDR1 MNHEY and CDR2 SMNVEV (reference sequence). Trimming removed 5 bases from V and 8 bases from J, with 15 bases in between.

The V gene is TRBV27, the J gene TRBJ1-2; the D gene is possibly TRBD1 (5 bases). The source is a woman between 70 and 85 years old with acute or convalescent COVID-19. Input material: peripheral blood. CDR3 DNA: TGTGCCAGCAGTCCCCAGGGACTTTGGGGCTACACCTTC. Translating it yields CASSPQGLWGYTF.